This TCR beta chain was identified in a study of blood T cell repertoires in COVID-19. Profiling relied on immunoSEQ multiplex PCR, and the TCRdb table lists in-frame clones only, not all of them. The sample lists roughly 350,000 clones, over 80% occurring once. This CDR3 region has 14 residues. Germline CDR1 MNHEY, CDR2 SVGAGI. V shed 6 bases and J 5 bases; nucleotides not matched to a gene: 8. In this sample, this clone turned up once. The chain couples TRBV6-5 to TRBJ2-5, with 8 positions matching TRBD1. Sequencing was done on a sample of peripheral blood. This TCR derives from a woman aged 50 to 65 with COVID-19, enrolled during active disease. The CDR3 coding sequence is TGTGCCAGCAGCAGACAGGGGCGGTTGGAGACCCAGTACTTC. The encoded protein is CASSRQGRLETQYF.